This TCR beta chain was obtained from a study of cytomegalovirus exposure and HLA in healthy donors. With 5 bases clipped from V and 3 bases from J, the junction kept 2 bases outside the gene matches. This CDR3 has 15 residues. Germline V gives CDR1 SGHVS, CDR2 FQNEAQ. This clone has only one observation. What it binds is unknown. Study results and limitations: Among immune exposure information, only CMV serostatus was available.

The study ran its PCR with 60 Vbeta and 13 Jbeta primers. Assay: immunoSEQ multiplex PCR; the TCRdb copy retains only in-frame clones and omits some. This sample has under 200,000 clones, with roughly 77% found just once. This sequence was found in a male donor in good health and CMV-seropositive. Sequencing used PBMCs. This rearrangement joins TRBV7-8 to TRBJ2-2; 11 bases line up with TRBD2. This chain's CDR3 is CASSLLAGDTGELFF. The CDR3 DNA follows: TGTGCCAGCAGCCTACTAGCGGGAGACACCGGGGAGCTGTTTTTT.